The entry below gives a single T cell receptor (beta chain) sequence along with its context. The whole isolated RNA underwent reverse transcription, so sequencing captured expressed TCRB transcripts. Profiling relied on immunoSEQ multiplex PCR, and the TCRdb table lists in-frame clones only, not all of them. The sample yields more than 85,000 clones, under 40% seen once. The sample is drawn from a study of beta chain features in type 1 diabetes. The V gene lost 1 base and the J gene lost 4 bases, with 14 bases spanning the gap. Germline lookup yields CDR1 SGDLS and CDR2 YYNGEE. The CDR3 totals 15 residues.

This chain joins TRBV9 and TRBJ1-2, with D possibly TRBD1 on 5 matching bases. Sequenced material: stem cell memory CD4+ T cells from blood. The origin of this receptor is a woman under 30 in good health. The CDR3 loop reads CASSVTPGWAYGYTF. The CDR3 DNA follows: TGTGCCAGCAGCGTAACCCCAGGGTGGGCCTATGGCTACACCTTC.